A single sample gave rise to the 8 T cell receptor beta chains below, sequenced in a study of cytomegalovirus exposure and HLA in healthy donors (dated by TCRdb to about 2017). Library preparation used the immunoSEQ multiplex PCR assay. A mixture of 60 forward primers for TCR Vbeta segments and 13 reverse primers for TCR Jbeta segments was used in the multiplex PCR. Held by TCRdb, this immuneACCESS table contains in-frame sequences only and omits some clones. Under half of the omission traces to an unresolved V gene where checked; the cause of the rest is unknown. This sample gives some 150,000 clones in total; around 75% of them show up just once. The ten largest clones capture about 3.1% of the sample. The specimen sequenced was PBMCs. The receptors originated from a man aged 35 to 55 in good health and CMV-seronegative.

A note on this clone: The sample has other DNA sequences that encode this CDR3 too. This chain uses TRBV7-3 with TRBJ2-5; 8 nucleotides line up with TRBD1. This CDR3 region has 15 residues. Germline values: CDR1 SGHTA, CDR2 FQGTGA. The junction had 11 bases not matched to a gene; V was cut back by 6 bases and J by 5 bases. CDR3 in amino acids: CASSFGQGAWETQYF. The DNA for the CDR3 is TGTGCCAGCAGTTTCGGGCAGGGGGCGTGGGAGACCCAGTACTTC.

The chain carries TRBV2 and TRBJ2-3; 7 bases map to TRBD1. V lost 6 bases to trimming and J lost 6 bases; unmatched junction nucleotides: 12. Germline loops: CDR1 SNHLY, CDR2 FYNNEI. The CDR3 is 15 residues long. CDR3: CASSNTGAGGDTQYF. The CDR3, as DNA: TGTGCCAGCAGCAACACAGGGGCCGGTGGGGATACGCAGTATTTT.

This clone was observed a few times. This sequence joins TRBV5-1 and TRBJ1-6, with TRBD1 as a possible D gene (6 bases). From germline, CDR1 is SGHRS and CDR2 YFSETQ. The CDR3 contains 16 residues. Trimming cost V 3 bases and J 5 bases, with 15 bases left between them. The CDR3 bases are TGCGCCAGCAGCTCACAGGGTACCGGAAATAATTCACCCCTCCACTTT. Translation: CASSSQGTGNNSPLHF.

CDR3 sequence reads: CASSIGTGNSDSPLHF. The CDR3 DNA sequence: TGTGCCAGTAGTATCGGGACAGGGAATTCTGATTCACCCCTCCACTTT. The chain is built from TRBV19 and TRBJ1-6; 9 nucleotides agree with TRBD1. From germline, CDR1 is LNHDA and CDR2 SQIVND (reference sequence). Trimming removed 3 bases from V and 8 bases from J; junction bases left unmatched: 8. The CDR3 is 16 residues long.

The CDR3 DNA sequence: TGTGCCAGTAGCCTAGCGGGGGGTACCTACGAGCAGTACTTC. It yields the protein CASSLAGGTYEQYF. The genes are TRBV19 and TRBJ2-7; TRBD2 aligns across 11 bases. This CDR3 region has 14 residues. V lost 6 bases, J lost 2 bases, and 3 bases stayed unmatched. CDR1 is LNHDA and CDR2 is SQIVND in the germline V gene (reference sequence).

This clone was detected once. The gene calls are TRBV27 and TRBJ2-2, with 10 positions matching TRBD1. Germline V gene data show CDR1 as MNHEY and CDR2 as SMNVEV (reference sequence). The CDR3 is 17 amino acids. Unmatched junction bases numbered 5, after V lost 0 bases and J lost 4 bases. The CDR3 DNA follows: TGTGCCAGCAGTTTATCCCCTGGGACAGGGGTCACCGGGGAGCTGTTTTTT. It yields the protein CASSLSPGTGVTGELFF.

The chain has TRBV10-3 and TRBJ2-7; the match to TRBD1 covers 9 bases. The CDR3 runs to 13 residues. Germline-derived CDR1 and CDR2 are ENHRY and SYGVKD. Trimming at V came to 4 bases and at J to 2 bases, leaving 0 bases not matched to a gene. This CDR3 is CAISGTGAYEQYF. The CDR3 region has the DNA TGTGCCATCAGTGGGACAGGGGCCTACGAGCAGTACTTC.

This chain connects TRBV28 to TRBJ1-2; unclear D gene. Trimming took 6 bases from V and 4 from J, leaving 12 bases between them. CDR1 MDHEN and CDR2 SYDVKM come from the germline V gene. The CDR3 sequence is 13 residues long. The DNA for the CDR3 is TGTGCCAGCAGCCAGTACATTGCCTATGGCTACACCTTC. Its protein product is CASSQYIAYGYTF.